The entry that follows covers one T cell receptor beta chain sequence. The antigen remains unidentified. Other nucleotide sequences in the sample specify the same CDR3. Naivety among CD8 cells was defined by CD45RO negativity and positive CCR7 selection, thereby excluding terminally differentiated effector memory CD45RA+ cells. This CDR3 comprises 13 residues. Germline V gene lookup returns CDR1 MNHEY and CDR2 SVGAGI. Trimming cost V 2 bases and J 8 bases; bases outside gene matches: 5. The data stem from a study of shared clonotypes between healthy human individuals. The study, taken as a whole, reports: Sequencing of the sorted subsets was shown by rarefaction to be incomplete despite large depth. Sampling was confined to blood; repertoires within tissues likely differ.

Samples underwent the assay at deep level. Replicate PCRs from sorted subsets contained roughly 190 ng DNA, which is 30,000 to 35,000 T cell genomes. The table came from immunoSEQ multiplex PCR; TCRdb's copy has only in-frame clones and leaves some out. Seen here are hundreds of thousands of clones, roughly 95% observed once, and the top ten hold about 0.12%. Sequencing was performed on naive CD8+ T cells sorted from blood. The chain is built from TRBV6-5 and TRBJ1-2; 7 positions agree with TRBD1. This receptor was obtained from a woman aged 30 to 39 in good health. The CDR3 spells CASSYGRGYGYTF. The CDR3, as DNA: TGTGCCAGCAGTTACGGCAGGGGGTACGGCTACACCTTC.